Listed here is a single T cell receptor (beta chain). Its antigen is unidentified. The record originates from a study of human CD8 memory T cell subsets. Study-wide findings and caveats: Similarly high diversity marked stem-like memory and precursor exhausted T cells, unlike effector memory cells. There was only minimal overlap between the repertoires of stem-like memory and precursor exhausted T cells.

Germline-derived CDR1 and CDR2 are SEHNR and FQNEAQ (reference sequence). The length of the CDR3 is 15 residues. It was by negative magnetic separation that total CD8+ T cells were enriched. For every subset, the RNA was derived from duplicate vials of approximately 140,000 sorted CD8+ T cells. UMI-labeled 5' RACE was used, and it produced the TCR beta libraries. One entry per CDR3 protein, without DNA, is what TCRdb gives after re-calling the 5' RACE reads. This sample's table reports approximately 7,800 distinct CDR3 sequences. The TCR was taken from a human donor in good health. The genes are TRBV7-9 and TRBJ1-2; there is no DNA to check the TCRdb D call of TRBD1. Input material: CD8+ T cells from PBMCs. The CDR3 spells CASSYKTGKDYGYTF.